These 13 T cell receptor beta chains originate from one sample sequenced in a study of memory CD4+ T cells and cytomegalovirus serostatus. Here immunoSEQ multiplex PCR was the method, and the copy in TCRdb shows in-frame clones only, minus some. The sample lists approximately 88,000 clones, about 80% seen once, with about 3.5% in the top ten. Single viable CD3+CD4+CD8-CD45RO+ cells were sorted as the memory CD4+ T cells. Sequencing was carried out using memory CD4+ T cells from blood. Receptor source: an adult in good health and CMV-seropositive.

The V call is TRBV4-1, the J call TRBJ1-2, with 8 nucleotides matching TRBD1. V lost 2 bases, J lost 3 bases, and 8 bases stayed unmatched. This CDR3 has 16 residues. The V gene's germline CDR1 is MGHRA and CDR2 YSYEKL. CDR3: CASSQFYQGADYGYTF. The CDR3 DNA reads as TGCGCCAGCAGCCAATTCTACCAGGGGGCGGACTATGGCTACACCTTC.

This rearrangement joins TRBV28 to TRBJ2-4, with D perhaps given as TRBD1 or TRBD2 (5 bases each). The V gene lost 8 bases and the J gene lost 2 bases, with 13 bases spanning the gap. The CDR3 runs to 14 residues. Germline lookup yields CDR1 MDHEN and CDR2 SYDVKM. In DNA form, the CDR3 reads TGTGCCAGCGGGGGAGAGCTCCCCAAAAACATTCAGTACTTC. It codes for CASGGELPKNIQYF.

The CDR3 region is CASSDRGRNQPQHF. The CDR3 DNA is TGTGCCAGCAGTGACAGGGGGCGAAATCAGCCCCAGCATTTT. The chain is built from TRBV2 and TRBJ1-5, with 8 bases lining up with TRBD1. Trimming took 3 bases from V and 4 from J; bases not matched to a gene: 2. CDR3 length: 14 amino acids. Per germline, CDR1 SNHLY and CDR2 FYNNEI.

The V call is TRBV6-6, the J call TRBJ2-2, with a weak D call TRBD1 (7 bases). The CDR3 is 16 residues long. The germline V gene encodes CDR1 MNHNY and CDR2 SVGAGI (reference sequence). Trimming cost V 6 bases and J 1 base, with 15 bases left between them. The CDR3 DNA reads as TGTGCCAGCAGGAAAACCCAGGGGGGGAACACCGGGGAGCTGTTTTTT. Translated, it gives CASRKTQGGNTGELFF.

The chain has TRBV28 and TRBJ2-1; 11 bases are shared with TRBD2. Germline CDR1 is MDHEN and CDR2 is SYDVKM. The CDR3 totals 14 residues. J was trimmed by 4 bases and V by 7 bases; bases with no gene match: 3. The CDR3 region is CASIGTSGYNEQFF. In nucleotides, the CDR3 is TGTGCCAGCATAGGGACTAGCGGATACAATGAGCAGTTCTTC. Using reference TRBV28 and TRBJ2-1 for the parts outside the CDR3, the full variable domain is DVKVTQSSRYLVKRTGEKVFLECVQDMDHENMFWYRQDPGLGLRLIYFSYDVKMKEKGDIPEGYSVSREKKERFSLILESASTNQTSMYLCASIGTSGYNEQFFGPGTRLTVL.

The chain carries TRBV5-4 and TRBJ2-3, with 11 nucleotides matching TRBD2. The length of the CDR3 is 18 residues. Germline V gives CDR1 SGHNT, CDR2 YYREEE (reference sequence). V trimming: 3 bases; J trimming: 1 base; junction bases outside the gene matches: 10. The CDR3, as DNA: TGTGCCAGCAGCTCCCGATTAGCGGGAGGGCCGGGCACAGATACGCAGTATTTT. Its translation is CASSSRLAGGPGTDTQYF. Based on the CDR3 plus reference TRBV5-4 and TRBJ2-3, the full variable domain is ETGVTQSPTHLIKTRGQQVTLRCSSQSGHNTVSWYQQALGQGPQFIFQYYREEENGRGNFPPRFSGLQFPNYSSELNVNALELDDSALYLCASSSRLAGGPGTDTQYFGPGTRLTVL.

The genes are TRBV28 and TRBJ1-3, with 8 bases aligning to TRBD1. V was pared by 7 bases and J by 7 bases, with 6 bases of the junction left unmatched. The CDR3 has 13 residues. Per germline, CDR1 MDHEN and CDR2 SYDVKM. The CDR3 DNA reads TGTGCCAGCAAACAGGGGGTAGGGAACACCATATATTTT. It is translated as CASKQGVGNTIYF.

The chain couples TRBV5-1 to TRBJ2-1; D remains unclear. V was pared by 4 bases and J by 7 bases, with 18 bases between. The CDR3 totals 15 residues. The germline V gene encodes CDR1 SGHRS and CDR2 YFSETQ. CDR3 DNA: TGCGCCAGCAGCCCCTCGGGTATTTTAGGGAATGAGCAGTTCTTC. Protein sequence: CASSPSGILGNEQFF.

The genes are TRBV5-4 and TRBJ2-5; TRBD2 agrees at 11 bases. This CDR3 is built from 15 residues. Germline-derived CDR1 and CDR2 are SGHNT and YYREEE (reference sequence). The V and J ends lost 3 bases and 2 bases, in that order; junction bases with no gene match: 3. CDR3 in DNA: TGTGCCAGCAGCTCCCGACTAGCGGGACAAGAGACCCAGTACTTC. Protein: CASSSRLAGQETQYF.

A few counts support this clone. The chain couples TRBV6-6 to TRBJ1-4, with 11 bases matching TRBD1. Germline V CDR1 and CDR2: MNHNY, SVGAGI (reference sequence). This CDR3 spans 16 amino acids. Unmatched junction bases numbered 5, after V lost 0 bases and J lost 8 bases. CDR3 protein: CASSYSTGTGGEKLFF. CDR3 DNA: TGTGCCAGCAGTTACTCGACCGGGACAGGGGGGGAAAAACTGTTTTTT.

The chain carries TRBV18 and TRBJ2-7, with no clear D. Germline values: CDR1 KGHSH, CDR2 LQKENI. Trimming stripped 2 bases from V and 4 bases from J, with 24 bases between. The CDR3 length is 18 residues. The CDR3 here is CASSPFSRAPTSHYEQYF. In DNA form, the CDR3 reads TGTGCCAGCTCACCATTTTCCCGGGCCCCCACATCCCATTACGAGCAGTACTTC. The full variable domain, its missing parts supplied by reference TRBV18 and TRBJ2-7, is NAGVMQNPRHLVRRRGQEARLRCSPMKGHSHVYWYRQLPEEGLKFMVYLQKENIIDESGMPKERFSAEFPKEGPSILRIQQVVRGDSAAYFCASSPFSRAPTSHYEQYFGPGTRLTVT.

This clone was recorded once. V is TRBV14 and J is TRBJ2-1; 11 bases map to TRBD2. The CDR3 is made up of 17 amino acids. In germline, CDR1 is SGHDN, CDR2 FVKESK. V was clipped by 1 base and J by 8 bases; unmatched bases: 10. CDR3 nucleotide sequence: TGTGCCAGCAGCCAAGGAAAAACTAGCGGGAGTTGGCATGAGCAGTTCTTC. Protein: CASSQGKTSGSWHEQFF.

This clone was counted only a few times. V gene TRBV5-3 combines with J gene TRBJ2-3, with 9 positions matching TRBD2. TRBV5-3 is flagged as an ORF with uncertain function. The CDR3 is 15 amino acids. V trimming: 6 bases; J trimming: 4 bases; junction bases outside the gene matches: 9. As DNA, the CDR3 is TGTGCCAGAAACCATAAGGGCGGGAGGGCAGATACGCAGTATTTT. Residues: CARNHKGGRADTQYF.